Shown below are 21 T cell receptor beta chains from a single sample sequenced in a study of brain T cells in children with intractable seizures. Clones were read by immunoSEQ multiplex PCR, and TCRdb kept only the in-frame ones, dropping some. The top ten clones hold under 8% of a sample with tens of thousands of clones, 90% to 95% of them seen once. Sample: peripheral blood, taken at surgery. The receptors were gathered from a boy under 18 with focal cortical dysplasia and intractable seizures.

The chain carries TRBV19 and TRBJ1-3; D remains unclear. The CDR3 has 16 residues. V shed 4 bases and J shed 0 bases, with 13 bases lying between them. CDR1 and CDR2 from the germline V gene are LNHDA and SQIVND (reference sequence). The CDR3 region has the DNA TGTGCCAGTAGTAAGGGCAGCCTAGACTCTGGAAACACCATATATTTT. This translates into CASSKGSLDSGNTIYF.

The genes are TRBV7-9 and TRBJ2-3, with TRBD1 identical over 9 bases. V dropped 5 bases and J dropped 0; count of bases not matched to a gene: 6. CDR3 length: 16 amino acids. The germline CDR1 and CDR2 sequences are SEHNR and FQNEAQ (reference sequence). As DNA, the CDR3 is TGTGCCAGCAGCCTACAGGGGGCGGGAAGCACAGATACGCAGTATTTT. The encoded protein is CASSLQGAGSTDTQYF.

The V and J genes are TRBV11-2 and TRBJ2-2; 9 bases map to TRBD2. Germline CDR1 reads SGHAT; CDR2 reads FQNNGV. The CDR3 spans 16 residues. V shed 4 bases, J shed 6 bases, and the junction held 9 bases outside the gene matches. The CDR3 is CASSSLGGGAAGELFF. The CDR3 DNA follows: TGTGCCAGCAGCTCTTTAGGCGGGGGGGCGGCCGGGGAGCTGTTTTTT.

V gene TRBV12-5 combines with J gene TRBJ1-5; 10 bases match TRBD1. Per the germline V gene, CDR1 is LGHNT and CDR2 is FRNRAP. V shed 1 base, J shed 7 bases, and the junction held 7 bases outside the gene matches. This CDR3 spans 16 amino acids. CDR3 bases: TGTGCTAGTGGTTTGGATCGGACAGGGGGGACGCAGCCCCAGCATTTT. It is translated as CASGLDRTGGTQPQHF.

The rearrangement uses TRBV19 and TRBJ2-1, with unresolved D. V was pared by 4 bases and J by 5 bases, with 21 bases between. Germline-derived CDR1 and CDR2 are LNHDA and SQIVND (reference sequence). There are 17 residues in the CDR3. Here the CDR3 reads CASSKADPWLGNNEQFF. In DNA form, the CDR3 reads TGTGCCAGTAGTAAAGCCGATCCTTGGTTGGGCAACAATGAGCAGTTCTTC.

In DNA form, the CDR3 reads TGTGCCAGCAGCCAAGATGAGGGGGGACAGGGAGTAGCCTACGAGCAGTACTTC. Translated: CASSQDEGGQGVAYEQYF. The chain combines TRBV14 with TRBJ2-7; 9 positions match TRBD1. V lost 0 bases and J lost 2; bases outside the gene matches: 11. Germline V gene sequence: CDR1 SGHDN, CDR2 FVKESK. This CDR3 has 18 amino acids.

This chain uses TRBV7-9 with TRBJ1-2, with D perhaps TRBD1 (6 bases). This CDR3 region has 15 residues. Between the trimmed V and J ends, which lost 5 bases and 6 bases, there was a span of 19 bases. The germline V gene has CDR1 SEHNR and CDR2 FQNEAQ (reference sequence). CDR3 nucleotides: TGTGCCAGCAGCCCCCACTCCGACAGGCTCGATGGCTACACCTTC. Residues: CASSPHSDRLDGYTF. The entire variable domain, with the rest obtained from reference TRBV7-9 and TRBJ1-2, is as follows: DTGVSQNPRHKITKRGQNVTFRCDPISEHNRLYWYRQTLGQGPEFLTYFQNEAQLEKSRLLSDRFSAERPKGSFSTLEIQRTEQGDSAMYLCASSPHSDRLDGYTFGSGTRLTVV.

This chain connects TRBV19 to TRBJ1-2; 7 bases match TRBD1. This CDR3 has 14 amino acids. The ends lost 3 bases at V and 4 bases at J; junction bases unmatched: 5. Germline CDR1 reads LNHDA; CDR2 reads SQIVND (reference sequence). Here the CDR3 reads CASSISGGTYGYTF. The CDR3 DNA reads as TGTGCCAGTAGTATCTCAGGGGGTACCTATGGCTACACCTTC.

The V gene is TRBV6-5, the J gene TRBJ1-1; D unclear. CDR3 length equals 13 residues. V dropped 6 bases and J dropped 0 bases, with 8 bases sitting between them. Germline CDR1 MNHEY, CDR2 SVGAGI. The CDR3 protein is CASSRPLNTEAFF. CDR3 in DNA: TGTGCCAGCAGCCGACCACTGAACACTGAAGCTTTCTTT.

This chain uses TRBV4-1 with TRBJ2-7, with D possibly TRBD1 on 6 matching bases. Germline V gene lookup returns CDR1 MGHRA and CDR2 YSYEKL. Trimming cost V 0 bases and J 2 bases, with 14 bases left between them. CDR3 length: 16 residues. CDR3 nucleotide sequence: TGCGCCAGCAGCCAAGATTCCTCAGGGGTGGCCTACGAGCAGTACTTC. Residues: CASSQDSSGVAYEQYF.

The V gene is TRBV2, the J gene TRBJ1-1; no definite D call. The germline V gene encodes CDR1 SNHLY and CDR2 FYNNEI. The CDR3 has 12 amino acids. The germline V and J ends were trimmed by 8 bases and 1 base, with 8 bases remaining between them. As DNA, the CDR3 is TGTGCCAGCGCGAAGGAGAACACTGAAGCTTTCTTT. It yields the protein CASAKENTEAFF.

V gene TRBV6-5 combines with J gene TRBJ1-1; 7 nucleotides align to TRBD1. The length of the CDR3 is 15 residues. V was pared by 2 bases and J by 1 base, with 4 bases of the junction left unmatched. The germline gives CDR1 MNHEY, CDR2 SVGAGI. The CDR3 is CASSYRGTANTEAFF. The DNA for the CDR3 is TGTGCCAGCAGTTACAGGGGGACAGCGAACACTGAAGCTTTCTTT.

The chain is built from TRBV7-2 and TRBJ1-4; 7 nucleotides line up with TRBD1. The CDR3 covers 14 residues. J was trimmed by 3 bases and V by 4 bases; bases with no gene match: 2. The germline V gene has CDR1 SGHTA and CDR2 FQGNSA. CDR3 coding DNA: TGTGCCAGCAGCTCGGGACAGCCTAATGAAAAACTGTTTTTT. Translation: CASSSGQPNEKLFF.

V usage is TRBV27 and J usage is TRBJ1-6; 9 nucleotides match TRBD1. The CDR3 consists of 19 residues. Germline trimming cut 1 base from V and 1 base from J; bases unmatched to any gene: 8. Germline CDR1 is MNHEY and CDR2 is SMNVEV (reference sequence). For the CDR3, the DNA is TGTGCCAGCAGTTTATTGGACAGGGGCCTAGGGTCCTATAATTCACCCCTCCACTTT. Its protein product is CASSLLDRGLGSYNSPLHF.

This chain links TRBV27 with TRBJ2-1, with 10 positions matching TRBD2. The CDR3 runs 13 residues. The V and J ends lost 6 bases and 7 bases, in that order; junction bases with no gene match: 3. In germline, CDR1 is MNHEY, CDR2 SMNVEV (reference sequence). CDR3 sequence: CASRLAGRNEQFF. For the CDR3, the DNA is TGTGCCAGCAGACTAGCGGGGAGGAATGAGCAGTTCTTC.

This clone was detected only once. This sequence joins TRBV27 and TRBJ2-7; D not resolved. V was shortened by 4 bases and J by 7 bases, with 14 bases between the two germline ends. The germline CDR1 and CDR2 sequences are MNHEY and SMNVEV (reference sequence). The CDR3 extends over 13 amino acids. Here the CDR3 reads CASSSRVWEEQYF. In DNA form, the CDR3 reads TGTGCCAGCAGTTCCCGGGTATGGGAAGAGCAGTACTTC.

V is TRBV9 and J is TRBJ2-1; 8 bases are a match to TRBD1. Per the germline V gene, CDR1 is SGDLS and CDR2 is YYNGEE. The ends lost 4 bases at V and 3 bases at J; junction bases unmatched: 9. This CDR3 has 16 amino acids. The CDR3 protein is CASSPRGQGVYNEQFF. The DNA of the CDR3 is TGTGCCAGCAGCCCCCGAGGACAGGGCGTCTACAATGAGCAGTTCTTC.

The J gene is TRBJ2-5, the V gene TRBV11-2; tentatively, D is TRBD2 (6 bases). V was pared by 5 bases and J by 5 bases, with 12 bases between. Germline V lookup: CDR1 SGHAT, CDR2 FQNNGV. This CDR3 region has 13 residues. CDR3 amino acids: CASSADGGETQYF. CDR3 in DNA: TGTGCCAGCAGCGCGGATGGGGGGGAGACCCAGTACTTC.

For the CDR3, the DNA is TGTGCCAGCAGCTTGGGCGGGGGCCTCCAAGAGACCCAGTACTTC. This translates into CASSLGGGLQETQYF. The V call is TRBV5-4, the J call TRBJ2-5; D is possibly TRBD2 (7 bases). The CDR3 extends over 15 amino acids. The V end was cut by 0 bases, the J end by 1 base, with 10 bases between. CDR1 SGHNT and CDR2 YYREEE come from the germline V gene (reference sequence).

The V and J genes are TRBV13 and TRBJ2-3, with 9 positions matching TRBD2. Germline V gives CDR1 PRHDT, CDR2 FYEKMQ (reference sequence). J gave up 1 base and V 4 bases, and 3 bases lay outside the gene matches. This CDR3 has 15 amino acids. CDR3 sequence: CASSSPSGGTDTQYF. CDR3 bases: TGTGCCAGCAGCTCCCCTAGCGGGGGCACAGATACGCAGTATTTT.

This rearrangement joins TRBV6-2 or TRBV6-3 to TRBJ2-5; D is unresolved. The length of the CDR3 is 14 residues. Trimming pared 2 bases from V and 5 bases from J, leaving 12 bases between. From germline, CDR1 is MNHEY and CDR2 SVGEGT. CDR3 in amino acids: CASSYVGDRETQYF. CDR3 nucleotide sequence: TGTGCCAGCAGTTACGTTGGGGATAGGGAGACCCAGTACTTC.